The subject of this entry is one T cell receptor beta chain. Its antigen is unidentified. The repertoire was sequenced with immunoSEQ multiplex PCR; TCRdb's copy has only in-frame clones and lacks some. Seen here are around 110,000 clones, about 92% observed once, and the top ten hold around 7.6%. The CDR3 totals 15 residues. V shed 6 bases and J 4 bases; nucleotides not matched to a gene: 11. Germline values: CDR1 MNHEY, CDR2 SVGEGT. This sample was taken from a study of T cell responses to AZD1222 COVID-19 vaccine. Study results and caveats: All repertoire sampling was performed exclusively after the peak T cell response. Mostly white British, mostly female donors; authors suggested clonal diversity may be underestimated.

Both about-4-week and about-12-week second-dose recipients were combined. The input for sequencing was peripheral blood, taken 28 days after the second AZD1222 dose. This clonotype was obtained from an adult who received the AZD1222 COVID-19 vaccine. V usage is TRBV6-2 or TRBV6-3 and J usage is TRBJ2-5, with TRBD1 identical over 7 bases. This CDR3 reads CASSRVGTVGETQYF. DNA of the CDR3: TGTGCCAGCAGCCGAGTCGGGACAGTAGGAGAGACCCAGTACTTC.